A selection of T cell receptor beta chains follows, all from one sample in a study of blood T cells in healthy people across ages. A single record per CDR3 protein comes from TCRdb applying MiXCR to the 5' RACE reads. The sample lists 600,000 to 650,000 distinct CDR3 sequences; about 54% were seen once. Specimen: blood. Receptors were obtained from a man in his 60s in good health. Each CDR3 is given with its conserved first and last residue. The order of the fields is D gene, CDR3 length, V gene, clone size, J gene, CDR3 DNA, CDR3 protein. The D gene is left open where the match is weak. Clone size, where shown, is once, few, many, or a class for clones that have expanded.

TRBD1	14	TRBV20-1	few	TRBJ1-4	TGCAGTGCTAGCAGGACAGGGAGGCATGAAAAACTGTTTTTT	CSASRTGRHEKLFF
TRBD2	15	TRBV5-1	.	TRBJ2-1	TGCGCCAGCAGCTTGCCGGTAGCGGGGGGCCCTACCACGTTCTTC	CASSLPVAGGPTTFF
.	13	TRBV3-1	few	TRBJ2-5	TGTGCCAGCAGCCAAGGTACCGCAGGGACCCAGTACTTC	CASSQGTAGTQYF
.	14	TRBV12-3/TRBV12-4	few	TRBJ1-2	TGTGCCAGCAGCGAAGGGGGGCTCCTAGGGGGCTACACCTTC	CASSEGGLLGGYTF
.	15	TRBV7-2	many	TRBJ2-3	TGTGCCAGCAGCTTGATGGCGGGGAGGACAGATACGCAGTATTTT	CASSLMAGRTDTQYF
.	12	TRBV3-1	.	TRBJ2-3	TGTGCCAGCAGCCAAGTTCGGTCCGGGCAGTATTTT	CASSQVRSGQYF
.	14	TRBV10-3	.	TRBJ2-7	TGTGCCATCGGAGCGGCTCCTCCCTCCTACGAGCAGTACTTC	CAIGAAPPSYEQYF
TRBD1	16	TRBV7-8	few	TRBJ2-5	TGTGCCAGCATCCCGAGGTGGGCAGGGGGCCAAGAGACCCAGTACTTC	CASIPRWAGGQETQYF
.	13	TRBV4-2	few	TRBJ2-7	TGTGCCAGCAGCCCAGAGGGGGGGAACGAGCAGTACTTC	CASSPEGGNEQYF
.	14	TRBV2	.	TRBJ1-2	TGTGCCAGCAGTGAATCCACCCACGTAGATGGCTACACCTTC	CASSESTHVDGYTF
.	13	TRBV12-3/TRBV12-4	few	TRBJ2-7	TGTGCCAGCAGTCGACAGGTTTCCTACGAGCAGTACTTC	CASSRQVSYEQYF
TRBD1	15	TRBV10-3	.	TRBJ2-6	TGTGCCATCAGGGCCAGGGGGTCTGGGGCCAACGTCCTGACTTTC	CAIRARGSGANVLTF
.	12	TRBV7-9	.	TRBJ2-5	TGTGCCAGCAGCGCTCCCGACGAGACCCAGTACTTC	CASSAPDETQYF
TRBD1	15	TRBV7-9	.	TRBJ1-4	TGTGCCAGCAGCTTAATGGGACAGGGTAATGAAAAACTGTTTTTT	CASSLMGQGNEKLFF
TRBD2	11	TRBV29-1	few	TRBJ2-1	TGCAGCGCCAGCGGGGACAATGAGCAGTTCTTC	CSASGDNEQFF
TRBD1	14	TRBV20-1	many	TRBJ2-5	TGCAGTGCTACCCTCAACAGGGGGCAAGAGACCCAGTACTTC	CSATLNRGQETQYF
.	16	TRBV3-1	.	TRBJ1-4	TGTGCCAGCAGCCAGGCATTCCAGGGGTTGGGGGAAAAACTGTTTTTT	CASSQAFQGLGEKLFF
.	14	TRBV5-1	few	TRBJ2-4	TGCGCCAGCAGCTTAGGGGACACCCAAAACATTCAGTACTTC	CASSLGDTQNIQYF
TRBD2	16	TRBV20-1	.	TRBJ2-5	TGCAGTGCTCCTAGATTTAGCGGGGGATCCCAAGAGACCCAGTACTTC	CSAPRFSGGSQETQYF
.	13	TRBV28	.	TRBJ2-4	TGTGCCAGCAGTCTGGGGGCGGCAAACATTCAGTACTTC	CASSLGAANIQYF
.	14	TRBV20-1	.	TRBJ1-1	TGCAGTGCTAGTCTTGGGGGAAAGGACACTGAAGCTTTCTTT	CSASLGGKDTEAFF
TRBD1	15	TRBV6-6	.	TRBJ2-7	TGTGCCAGCAGTTACCAGACAGGGTACTCCTACGAGCAGTACTTC	CASSYQTGYSYEQYF
.	14	TRBV6-6	.	TRBJ1-4	TGTGCCAGCAGCCCCGCCAGGGATGATGAAAAACTGTTTTTT	CASSPARDDEKLFF
.	12	TRBV12-3/TRBV12-4	few	TRBJ1-2	TGTGCCAGCAAGTTTACCCCACAGAACTACACCTTC	CASKFTPQNYTF
TRBD2	15	TRBV9	.	TRBJ2-1	TGTGCCAGCAGCCCTGGACTAGCGGGGTGTGATGAGCAGTTCTTC	CASSPGLAGCDEQFF
.	14	TRBV13	.	TRBJ1-5	TGTGCCAGCAGCAGGGGCCCGGGCAATCAGCCCCAGCATTTT	CASSRGPGNQPQHF